Listed here are 24 T cell receptor beta chains from one sample, sequenced in a study of shared clonotypes between healthy human individuals. Data came from immunoSEQ multiplex PCR; TCRdb stores just in-frame clones and leaves some out. The sample consists of 980,000 or so clones, around 80% of them appearing once. Sequenced input: memory CD4+ T cells sorted from blood. Regarding subset: CD45RA-negative fraction. These receptors all stem from a man aged 18 to 29 in good health.

This clone is a singleton in its sample. This is likely an artifact of a read error, given a far larger clone one base away. Written as DNA, the CDR3 is TGTGCCAGCACCGCTTCGGTTTCTGGAAACACCATATATTTT. This sequence encodes CASTASVSGNTIYF. The chain is built from TRBV7-2 and TRBJ1-3; unclear D gene. This CDR3 has 14 amino acids. In germline, CDR1 is SGHTA, CDR2 FQGNSA. V shed 7 bases and J shed 1 base, with 11 bases lying between them.

The V and J genes are TRBV6-1 and TRBJ2-3; 7 positions match TRBD2. CDR3 length equals 15 residues. Germline loops: CDR1 MNHNS, CDR2 SASEGT. V gave up 6 bases and J gave up 0 bases; unmatched junction bases: 6. The CDR3 DNA follows: TGTGCCAGCAGGTCTAGCGGCATTAGCACAGATACGCAGTATTTT. Residues: CASRSSGISTDTQYF.

The genes are TRBV5-4 and TRBJ1-4; D not resolved. The CDR3 is made up of 15 amino acids. Germline V gives CDR1 SGHNT, CDR2 YYREEE (reference sequence). V lost 0 bases and J lost 8, with 14 bases in between. CDR3 loop: CASSLDRGYGEKLFF. In DNA, the CDR3 is TGTGCCAGCAGCTTGGATAGAGGATACGGAGAAAAACTGTTTTTT.

This chain connects TRBV5-4 to TRBJ2-5; D is possibly TRBD2 (6 bases). Trimming pared 6 bases from V and 5 bases from J, leaving 17 bases between. CDR1 and CDR2 from the germline V gene are SGHNT and YYREEE (reference sequence). The CDR3 extends over 14 amino acids. The CDR3 bases are TGTGCCAGCAACCGCGGGGCCCCGGGGGAGACCCAGTACTTC. This translates into CASNRGAPGETQYF.

The table lists this clone with a few counts. This same CDR3 is encoded by further DNA sequences in the sample. The gene calls are TRBV29-1 and TRBJ2-5; D remains unclear. The germline V gene has CDR1 SQVTM and CDR2 ANQGSEA. The CDR3 extends over 12 amino acids. With 3 bases removed from V and 2 bases from J, the gap between germline ends came to 7 bases. This CDR3 is CSVDRTQETQYF. As DNA, the CDR3 is TGCAGCGTTGACCGAACTCAAGAGACCCAGTACTTC.

The V gene is TRBV10-3, the J gene TRBJ1-5, with TRBD1 as a possible D gene (5 bases). CDR3 length equals 15 residues. Per germline, CDR1 ENHRY and CDR2 SYGVKD. V was clipped by 4 bases and J by 0 bases, with 10 bases between them. The CDR3 nucleotides are TGTGCCATCAGTGTGGGACTGAATAGCAATCAGCCCCAGCATTTT. Amino acid sequence: CAISVGLNSNQPQHF.

This clone was picked up one time. The rearrangement links TRBV11-2 to TRBJ2-7; D might be TRBD1 or TRBD2, each matching 5 bases. The V end lost 5 bases, the J end lost 6 bases, and 17 bases lay between the germline ends. The CDR3 loop spans 14 amino acids. CDR1 is SGHAT and CDR2 is FQNNGV in the germline V gene. The CDR3 region is CASSRSSGPGEQYF. The CDR3 DNA sequence: TGTGCCAGCAGCCGAAGCTCGGGACCGGGCGAGCAGTACTTC.

This clone appeared once. The chain carries TRBV21-1 and TRBJ2-1; the D call TRBD2 from the table was never checked on the DNA. TRBV21-1 is assigned pseudogene status. The CDR3 length is 14 residues. CDR3 bases: TGTGCCAGCAGCATGGGGGGTCAACACAATGAGCAGTTCTTC. Translating gives CASSMGGQHNEQFF.

The chain carries TRBV5-8 and TRBJ1-4; no reliable D call. The ends were cut back, 3 bases at V and 4 bases at J, with 10 bases in the middle. Looked up from germline, CDR1 is SGHTS and CDR2 is YDEGEE. There are 14 residues in the CDR3. The CDR3 protein is CASSSRRFNEKLFF. CDR3 in DNA: TGTGCCAGCAGCTCTCGCCGGTTTAATGAAAAACTGTTTTTT. Complete variable domain (other parts from reference TRBV5-8 and TRBJ1-4): EAGVTQSPTHLIKTRGQQATLRCSPISGHTSVYWYQQALGLGLQFLLWYDEGEERNRGNFPPRFSGRQFPNYSSELNVNALELEDSALYLCASSSRRFNEKLFFGSGTQLSVL.

The chain joins TRBV5-4 to TRBJ1-2; no firm D call. Per the germline V gene, CDR1 is SGHNT and CDR2 is YYREEE (reference sequence). V dropped 3 bases and J dropped 5 bases, with 14 bases sitting between them. CDR3 length equals 14 residues. CDR3 nucleotide sequence: TGTGCCAGCAGCTCAACGTGGGGTCTTTATGGCTACACCTTC. This encodes CASSSTWGLYGYTF. Full variable domain (remainder filled in from reference TRBV5-4 and TRBJ1-2): ETGVTQSPTHLIKTRGQQVTLRCSSQSGHNTVSWYQQALGQGPQFIFQYYREEENGRGNFPPRFSGLQFPNYSSELNVNALELDDSALYLCASSSTWGLYGYTFGSGTRLTVV.

Remarks on this clone: Other nucleotide sequences in the sample specify the same CDR3. CDR3 coding DNA: TGTGCCAGCAGTGAGACAGGGAACACTGAAGCTTTCTTT. As protein: CASSETGNTEAFF. The chain recombines TRBV6-1 with TRBJ1-1; tentative D call: TRBD1 (6 bases). V lost 3 bases and J 1 base, leaving 6 bases between the germline ends. Germline V CDR1 and CDR2: MNHNS, SASEGT. This CDR3 comprises 13 residues.

The V call is TRBV7-9, the J call TRBJ1-1, with 10 bases identical to TRBD1. V shed 4 bases and J 8 bases; nucleotides not matched to a gene: 7. Germline values: CDR1 SEHNR, CDR2 FQNEAQ (reference sequence). The length of the CDR3 is 14 residues. The CDR3 nucleotides read TGTGCCAGCAGCTCCCGACAGGGGGCTGAAGAAGCTTTCTTT. Encoded protein: CASSSRQGAEEAFF.

The J gene is TRBJ2-5, the V gene TRBV18; possible D gene TRBD2, 5 bases. The CDR3 covers 14 residues. V lost 0 bases, J lost 3 bases, and 8 bases lay in between. Per the germline V gene, CDR1 is KGHSH and CDR2 is LQKENI. This CDR3 reads CASSPPPGKETQYF. The CDR3 nucleotides read TGTGCCAGCTCACCACCACCGGGAAAAGAGACCCAGTACTTC.

This clone was picked up a small number of times. Since a much larger clone is just one base distant, this may be a read error. In the same sample, other DNA sequences code for this CDR3. The gene calls are TRBV11-2 and TRBJ2-2; no reliable D call. V shed 3 bases and J shed 5 bases, with 4 bases lying between them. The CDR3 is 12 residues long. Germline lookup yields CDR1 SGHAT and CDR2 FQNNGV. In nucleotides, the CDR3 is TGTGCCAGCAGCTTGGGGACCGGGGAGCTGTTTTTT. This gives the protein CASSLGTGELFF.

The V call is TRBV5-1, the J call TRBJ2-3; 11 nucleotides agree with TRBD2. J was trimmed by 2 bases and V by 1 base; bases with no gene match: 9. CDR1 is SGHRS and CDR2 is YFSETQ in the germline V gene. CDR3 length equals 18 residues. CDR3 DNA sequence: TGCGCCAGCAGCTTGCTGGCTAGCGGGGGGACCTACACAGATACGCAGTATTTT. It codes for CASSLLASGGTYTDTQYF. The full variable domain, in which reference TRBV5-1 and TRBJ2-3 provide the parts outside the CDR3, is KAGVTQTPRYLIKTRGQQVTLSCSPISGHRSVSWYQQTPGQGLQFLFEYFSETQRNKGNFPGRFSGRQFSNSRSEMNVSTLELGDSALYLCASSLLASGGTYTDTQYFGPGTRLTVL.

V and J are TRBV15 and TRBJ1-1; the D gene is possibly TRBD1 (5 bases). Germline loops: CDR1 LNHNV, CDR2 YYDKDF (reference sequence). This CDR3 spans 13 amino acids. V was cut by 4 bases and J by 6 bases, with 12 bases left in between. The CDR3 spells CATSTRGRAEAFF. CDR3 nucleotide sequence: TGTGCCACCAGCACGCGGGGCAGGGCTGAAGCTTTCTTT.

The chain carries TRBV30 and TRBJ2-1, with 12 bases fitting TRBD2. The junction had 6 bases not matched to a gene; V was cut back by 2 bases and J by 7 bases. This CDR3 has 15 amino acids. Germline CDR1 and CDR2: GTSNPN and SVGIG (reference sequence). CDR3 sequence reads: CAWSPSGGAPNEQFF. CDR3 DNA sequence: TGTGCCTGGAGTCCTAGCGGGGGGGCCCCAAATGAGCAGTTCTTC.

V and J are TRBV6-6 and TRBJ2-3, with D possibly TRBD2 on 8 matching bases. Germline V gives CDR1 MNHNY, CDR2 SVGAGI (reference sequence). V shed 8 bases and J shed 0 bases, with 15 bases lying between them. The CDR3 covers 15 residues. CDR3 in amino acids: CASAGGQISTDTQYF. CDR3 sequence (DNA): TGTGCCAGCGCGGGGGGACAGATAAGCACAGATACGCAGTATTTT.

A remark on this clone: Other nucleotide sequences in the sample specify the same CDR3. The chain uses TRBV5-1 and TRBJ2-2; D may correspond to TRBD1 or TRBD2 (5 bases each). The V gene's germline CDR1 is SGHRS and CDR2 YFSETQ. The CDR3 contains 15 residues. The germline V and J ends were trimmed by 0 bases and 3 bases, with 9 bases remaining between them. This CDR3 reads CASSLGGTYTGELFF. The CDR3 bases are TGCGCCAGCAGCTTGGGTGGGACCTACACCGGGGAGCTGTTTTTT.

This rearrangement joins TRBV5-1 to TRBJ2-7; D is unresolved. Between the trimmed V and J ends, which lost 0 bases and 2 bases, there was a span of 6 bases. CDR1 SGHRS and CDR2 YFSETQ come from the germline V gene. This CDR3 region has 13 residues. CDR3 sequence (DNA): TGCGCCAGCAGCTTGGATCCCACCTACGAGCAGTACTTC. This sequence encodes CASSLDPTYEQYF.

The chain has TRBV6-4 and TRBJ2-3, with 8 positions matching TRBD2. Looked up from germline, CDR1 is MRHNA and CDR2 is SNTAGT. The CDR3 is 17 amino acids. V lost 0 bases, J lost 0 bases, and 5 bases stayed unmatched. The CDR3 region is CASSDSSSGTSTDTQYF. The CDR3 DNA is TGTGCCAGCAGTGACTCTAGTAGCGGGACTAGCACAGATACGCAGTATTTT.

This clone was seen more than once but under ten times. This chain connects TRBV10-3 to TRBJ1-1; 10 positions agree with TRBD1. Per germline, CDR1 ENHRY and CDR2 SYGVKD. The CDR3 sequence is 15 residues long. The V and J ends lost 7 bases and 2 bases, in that order; junction bases with no gene match: 7. The CDR3, as DNA: TGTGCCATCAATACGGGACAGGGGATAAACACTGAAGCTTTCTTT. Protein: CAINTGQGINTEAFF.

The V call is TRBV7-9, the J call TRBJ1-4; 7 bases align to TRBD1. This CDR3 has 14 residues. The germline CDR1 and CDR2 sequences are SEHNR and FQNEAQ (reference sequence). Trimming at V came to 5 bases and at J to 5 bases, leaving 5 bases not matched to a gene. Here the CDR3 reads CASSEGQRNEKLFF. CDR3 sequence (DNA): TGTGCCAGCAGCGAGGGACAGAGGAATGAAAAACTGTTTTTT.

This sequence joins TRBV11-2 and TRBJ2-1, with a weak D call TRBD2 (6 bases). The germline gives CDR1 SGHAT, CDR2 FQNNGV. V was cut by 4 bases and J by 3 bases, with 16 bases left in between. This CDR3 region has 16 residues. In DNA form, the CDR3 reads TGTGCCAGCAGCTCAGGAGGGACTCTCAACTACAATGAGCAGTTCTTC. It specifies CASSSGGTLNYNEQFF. Together with reference TRBV11-2 and TRBJ2-1, the CDR3 gives the full variable domain: EAGVAQSPRYKIIEKRQSVAFWCNPISGHATLYWYQQILGQGPKLLIQFQNNGVVDDSQLPKDRFSAERLKGVDSTLKIQPAKLEDSAVYLCASSSGGTLNYNEQFFGPGTRLTVL.